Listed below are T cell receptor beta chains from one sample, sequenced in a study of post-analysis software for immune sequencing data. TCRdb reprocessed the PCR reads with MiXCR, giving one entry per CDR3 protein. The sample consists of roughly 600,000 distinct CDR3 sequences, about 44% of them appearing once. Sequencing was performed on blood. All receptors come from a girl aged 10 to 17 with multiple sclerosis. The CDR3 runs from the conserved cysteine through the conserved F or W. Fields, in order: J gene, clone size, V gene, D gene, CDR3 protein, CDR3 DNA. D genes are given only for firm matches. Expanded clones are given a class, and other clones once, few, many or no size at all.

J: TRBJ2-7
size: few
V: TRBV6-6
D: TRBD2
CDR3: CASSSGLAAYNEQYF
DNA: TGTGCCAGCAGTTCCGGACTAGCGGCCTACAATGAGCAGTACTTC

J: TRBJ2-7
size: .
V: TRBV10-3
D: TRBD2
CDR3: CAIKGLAGGNSYEQYF
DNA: TGTGCCATCAAAGGACTAGCGGGAGGAAACTCCTACGAGCAGTACTTC

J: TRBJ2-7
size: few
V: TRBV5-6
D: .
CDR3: CASSPIGAYEQYF
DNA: TGTGCCAGCAGCCCAATCGGAGCCTACGAGCAGTACTTC

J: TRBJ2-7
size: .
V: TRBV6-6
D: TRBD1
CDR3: CASWDRDTYEQYF
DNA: TGTGCCAGCTGGGACAGGGACACCTACGAGCAGTACTTC

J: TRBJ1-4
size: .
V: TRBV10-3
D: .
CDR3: CAISDQGKTEKLFF
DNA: TGTGCCATCAGTGATCAGGGGAAGACGGAAAAACTGTTTTTT

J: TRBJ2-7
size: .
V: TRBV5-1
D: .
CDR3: CASTTGRSSYEQYF
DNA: TGCGCCAGCACCACAGGGCGGAGCTCCTACGAGCAGTACTTC

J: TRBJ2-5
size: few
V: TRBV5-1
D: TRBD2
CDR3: CASATSGSQETQYF
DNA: TGCGCCAGCGCGACTAGCGGGAGCCAAGAGACCCAGTACTTC

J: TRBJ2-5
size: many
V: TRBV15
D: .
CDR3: CATSKIGGETQYF
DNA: TGTGCCACCAGCAAAATAGGGGGTGAGACCCAGTACTTC

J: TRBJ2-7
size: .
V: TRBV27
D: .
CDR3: CASSFVSATYEQYF
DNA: TGTGCCAGCAGTTTCGTGTCAGCGACCTACGAGCAGTACTTC

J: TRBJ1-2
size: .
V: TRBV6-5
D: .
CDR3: CASSYFGAGINYGYTF
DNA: TGTGCCAGCAGTTACTTCGGTGCAGGAATAAACTATGGCTACACCTTC

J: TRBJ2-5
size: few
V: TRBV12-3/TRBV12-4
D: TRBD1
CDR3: CASSPWTGGETQYF
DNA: TGTGCCAGCAGTCCCTGGACAGGGGGAGAGACCCAGTACTTC

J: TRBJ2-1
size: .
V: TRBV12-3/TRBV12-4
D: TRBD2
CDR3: CASSLEVGSGSAEVENEQFF
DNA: TGTGCCAGCAGTTTAGAGGTTGGTAGCGGGAGCGCGGAGGTGGAGAATGAGCAGTTCTTC

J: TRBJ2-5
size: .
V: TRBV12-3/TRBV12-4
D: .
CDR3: CASSLQGPVGQYF
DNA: TGTGCCAGCAGTTTACAGGGGCCGGTTGGGCAGTACTTC

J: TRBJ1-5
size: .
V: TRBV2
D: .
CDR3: CASRRGKVQPQHF
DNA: TGTGCCAGCAGAAGGGGGAAGGTGCAGCCCCAGCATTTT

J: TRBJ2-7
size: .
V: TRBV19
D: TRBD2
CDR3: CASTSGGARTYEQYF
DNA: TGTGCCAGTACCAGCGGGGGGGCGAGGACCTACGAGCAGTACTTC

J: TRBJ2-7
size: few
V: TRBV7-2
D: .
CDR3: CASSLEPASSYEQYF
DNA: TGTGCCAGCAGCTTAGAACCCGCGAGCTCCTACGAGCAGTACTTC

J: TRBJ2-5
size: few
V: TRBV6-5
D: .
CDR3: CASSYSPSRETQYF
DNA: TGTGCCAGCAGTTACTCTCCTAGTCGGGAGACCCAGTACTTC

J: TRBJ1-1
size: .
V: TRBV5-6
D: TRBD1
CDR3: CASRQNRGLPEAFF
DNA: TGTGCCAGCAGGCAAAACAGGGGGCTACCTGAAGCTTTCTTT

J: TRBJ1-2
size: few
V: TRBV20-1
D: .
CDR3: CSAREGAGGGYTF
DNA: TGCAGTGCTAGAGAGGGAGCGGGCGGAGGCTACACCTTC

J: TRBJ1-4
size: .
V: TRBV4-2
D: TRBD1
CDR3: CASSQERETGNEKLFF
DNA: TGTGCCAGCAGCCAAGAGAGGGAGACAGGGAATGAAAAACTGTTTTTT

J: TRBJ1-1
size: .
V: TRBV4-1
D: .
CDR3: CASSQDGKGRAFF
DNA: TGCGCCAGCAGCCAAGACGGAAAGGGTAGAGCTTTCTTT

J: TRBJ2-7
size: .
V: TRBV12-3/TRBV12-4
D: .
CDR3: CASADPGDEQYF
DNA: TGTGCCAGCGCTGACCCCGGAGACGAGCAGTACTTC

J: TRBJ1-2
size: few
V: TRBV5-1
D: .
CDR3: CASSLQGTQAGGTF
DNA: TGCGCCAGCAGCCTACAAGGGACGCAGGCCGGGGGCACCTTC

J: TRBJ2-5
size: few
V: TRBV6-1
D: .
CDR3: CASTLREETQYF
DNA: TGTGCCAGCACCCTACGGGAAGAGACCCAGTACTTC

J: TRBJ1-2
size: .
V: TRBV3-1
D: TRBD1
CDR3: CASSQSFWTGRYGYTF
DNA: TGTGCCAGCAGCCAATCTTTTTGGACAGGGCGGTATGGCTACACCTTC

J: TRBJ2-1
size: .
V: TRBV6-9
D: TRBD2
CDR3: CASKGTSGLSSYNEQFF
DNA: TGTGCCAGCAAGGGGACTAGCGGGCTCAGCTCCTACAATGAGCAGTTCTTC

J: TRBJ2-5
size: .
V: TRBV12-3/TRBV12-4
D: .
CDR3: CASSEGEPQYF
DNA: TGTGCCAGCAGCGAGGGGGAGCCCCAGTACTTC

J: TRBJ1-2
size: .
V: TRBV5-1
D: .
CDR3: CASSPHVGLDYGYTF
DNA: TGCGCCAGCAGCCCCCATGTGGGGTTGGACTATGGCTACACCTTC

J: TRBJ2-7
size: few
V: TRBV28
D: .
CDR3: CASSPLVGAGESEQYF
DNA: TGTGCCAGCAGTCCGCTCGTAGGGGCGGGCGAGAGCGAGCAGTACTTC

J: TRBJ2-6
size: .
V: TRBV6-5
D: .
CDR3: CASSYTSGANVLTF
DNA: TGTGCCAGCAGTTATACAAGCGGGGCCAACGTCCTGACTTTC

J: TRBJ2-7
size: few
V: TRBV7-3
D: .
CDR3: CASSASSSAEQYF
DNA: TGTGCCAGCAGCGCCTCTTCCTCCGCCGAGCAGTACTTC

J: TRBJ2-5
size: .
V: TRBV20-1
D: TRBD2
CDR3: CSVKRTSMRYSETQYF
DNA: TGCAGTGTTAAAAGGACTAGCATGCGGTATTCAGAGACCCAGTACTTC

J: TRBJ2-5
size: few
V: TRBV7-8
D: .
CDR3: CASSPFEVGTQYF
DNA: TGTGCCAGCAGCCCCTTTGAGGTTGGGACCCAGTACTTC

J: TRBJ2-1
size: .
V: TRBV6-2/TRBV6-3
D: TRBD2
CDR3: CATTGGARNEQFF
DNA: TGTGCCACCACGGGGGGGGCAAGAAATGAGCAGTTCTTC

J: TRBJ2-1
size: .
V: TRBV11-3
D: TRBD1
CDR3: CASSLVDRGEQFF
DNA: TGTGCCAGCAGCTTGGTAGACAGGGGTGAGCAGTTCTTC

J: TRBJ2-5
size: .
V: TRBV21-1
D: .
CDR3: CASSKVGEDGETQYF
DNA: TGTGCCAGCAGCAAAGTAGGGGAGGATGGAGAGACCCAGTACTTC

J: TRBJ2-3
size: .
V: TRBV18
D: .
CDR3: CASSPVDTQYF
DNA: TGTGCCAGCTCACCAGTAGATACGCAGTATTTT

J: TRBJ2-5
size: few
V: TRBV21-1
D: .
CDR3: CASTRSGGNQETQYF
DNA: TGTGCCAGCACCCGTAGCGGGGGGAACCAAGAGACCCAGTACTTC

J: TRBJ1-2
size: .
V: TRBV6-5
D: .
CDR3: CASSYSRLPSNYGYTF
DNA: TGTGCCAGCAGTTATTCGAGACTTCCATCTAACTATGGCTACACCTTC

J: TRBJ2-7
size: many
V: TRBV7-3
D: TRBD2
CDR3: CASSSRTSGSSYEQYF
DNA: TGTGCCAGCAGCTCCCGGACTAGCGGATCCTCCTACGAGCAGTACTTC

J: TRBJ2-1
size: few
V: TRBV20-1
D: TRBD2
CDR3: CSARVRGREKLAGGLYEQFF
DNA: TGCAGTGCTAGAGTGAGGGGCAGGGAAAAACTAGCGGGAGGGCTCTATGAGCAGTTCTTC

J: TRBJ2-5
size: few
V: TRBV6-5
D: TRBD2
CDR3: CASSYSAGGRTQYF
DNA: TGTGCCAGCAGTTACTCGGCGGGGGGGCGGACCCAGTACTTC

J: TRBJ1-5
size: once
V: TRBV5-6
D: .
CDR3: CASSSYGTQNQPQHF
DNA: TGTGCCAGCAGCTCTTACGGGACACAGAATCAGCCCCAGCATTTT

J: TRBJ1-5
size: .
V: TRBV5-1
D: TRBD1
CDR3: CASSFGQGVNQPQHF
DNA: TGCGCCAGCAGCTTTGGACAGGGCGTAAATCAGCCCCAGCATTTT

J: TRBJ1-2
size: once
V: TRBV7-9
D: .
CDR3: CASSLGSDTGYTF
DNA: TGTGCCAGCAGCTTAGGCAGCGACACGGGCTACACCTTC

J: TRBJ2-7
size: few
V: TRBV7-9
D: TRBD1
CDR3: CASSYLLTGTGNSYEQYF
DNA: TGTGCCAGCAGCTACCTACTGACGGGGACAGGGAATTCCTACGAGCAGTACTTC

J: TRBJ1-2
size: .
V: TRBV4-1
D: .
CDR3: CASSQDRSGFYGYTF
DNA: TGCGCCAGCAGCCAAGACCGCTCAGGGTTTTATGGCTACACCTTC

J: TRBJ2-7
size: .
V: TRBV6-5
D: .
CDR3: CASSRDLNYEQYF
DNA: TGTGCCAGCAGCCGGGACTTGAACTACGAGCAGTACTTC

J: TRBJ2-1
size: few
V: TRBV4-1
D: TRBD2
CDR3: CASSQAGSGSGHNEQFF
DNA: TGCGCCAGCAGCCAAGCAGGTAGCGGGAGTGGTCACAATGAGCAGTTCTTC

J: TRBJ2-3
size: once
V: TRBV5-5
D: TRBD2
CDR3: CASSPESMGWREGPTDTQYF
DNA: TGTGCCAGCAGCCCCGAGAGCATGGGATGGCGGGAGGGCCCCACAGATACGCAGTATTTT

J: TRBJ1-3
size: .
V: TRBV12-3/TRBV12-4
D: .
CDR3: CASTPRRAGNTIYF
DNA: TGTGCCAGCACCCCTAGACGAGCTGGAAACACCATATATTTT

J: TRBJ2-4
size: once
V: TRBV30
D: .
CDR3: CAWSVMGLAKNIQYF
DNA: TGTGCCTGGAGTGTAATGGGGCTAGCCAAAAACATTCAGTACTTC

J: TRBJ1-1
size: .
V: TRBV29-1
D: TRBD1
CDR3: CSALQGRRAEAFF
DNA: TGCAGCGCTTTACAGGGGAGAAGGGCTGAAGCTTTCTTT